This T cell receptor (beta chain) was sequenced for a study of blood T cell repertoires in COVID-19 (TCRdb year 2020). Regarding the complete study: Samples from collaborators originated in the United States, Italy and Spain and spanned both the acute and convalescent phases of COVID-19. Where HLA class I and class II types were available, the types were taken from metadata supplied by the sample provider, not from assay-based typing. The prospective study material was composed of cDNA or gDNA derived from T cells, B-cell-depleted T cells, or PBMCs. The dataset comprised deeply sampled blood TCRbeta repertoires from subjects exposed to, actively infected with, or recovered from COVID-19. Samples were obtained from the ongoing ImmuneRACE study (first 160 participants) and from some 1,300 subjects provided by 6 global collaborators. Nearly every sample came with metadata listing a de-identified subject ID, COVID-19 status, age in years and sex. The repertoires were released in a freely available public database intended as a resource for research on the immune response to SARS-CoV-2. Study-level results and caveats: The amount of clinical and demographic metadata varied by source and participant and was provided uncurated.

Per the germline V gene, MGHRA is the CDR1 and YSYEKL is the CDR2. Spanning cysteine to phenylalanine, the CDR3 consists of 17 amino acids. The CDR3 DNA has 51 bases and is translated from base 1. V is pruned by 4 bases and J by 2 bases, leaving 8 bases of the junction without a gene match. Concerning this clone: This clone's antigen is unknown. No much larger clone exists at a distance of one base, and base qualities are not known.

Each collaborating institution followed its own protocols to collect whole blood in K2EDTA tubes. For TCRbeta analysis, collaborator samples were shipped as frozen whole blood, as isolated PBMCs, or as DNA extracted from either sample type. The immunoSEQ Assay, a bias-controlled multiplex PCR, was used to amplify TCRbeta CDR3 regions from genomic DNA. Concerning the study's data processing: The number of nucleated cells in each sample was estimated from the amplification of reference gene primers within the assay. To quantify the absolute abundance of each unique TCRbeta CDR3 rearrangement, sequence reads were collapsed and filtered. For each sample, productive Simpson clonality was calculated as the square root of Simpson's diversity index across productive rearrangements. TCRdb stores this immuneACCESS table with in-frame sequences only. Part of the clones is absent; in the studies checked, under half of the shortfall reflects unresolved V genes, and no reason is known for the rest. V and J calls and clone size come straight from that table; D and trimming were deduced from the DNA. The table for this sample lists about 210,000 clones; 88% of them were counted only once. The ten top clones hold under 2% of the sample.

The specimen was peripheral blood. The rearranged chain carries TRBV4-1 and TRBJ2-3; 11 bases in between match TRBD2. This sequence was found in a man between 18 and 29 years old with active or convalescent COVID-19. The sequenced DNA: TGCGCCAGCAGCCGAACAGGGACTAGCGGAACCACAGATACGCAGTATTTT. Its translation is CASSRTGTSGTTDTQYF.